The source of this T cell receptor (beta chain) is a study of cytomegalovirus exposure and HLA in healthy donors. Study-wide findings and caveats: Some V segments (TRBV6-2 and TRBV6-3 among them) were excluded as indistinguishable.

PCR was performed using 60 Vbeta and 13 Jbeta primers. Only in-frame clones appear in the TCRdb table, and some are missing; sequencing was by immunoSEQ multiplex PCR. The data contain some 120,000 clones, 65% to 75% of them singletons. The CDR3 extends over 16 amino acids. Germline V gene lookup returns CDR1 LGHNA and CDR2 YNFKEQ. V gave up 2 bases and J gave up 5 bases; unmatched junction bases: 9. Remarks on this clone: Antigen: not known.

The chain recombines TRBV4-2 with TRBJ1-2; 9 bases agree with TRBD1. Sequenced: PBMCs. The sequence was obtained from a woman aged 50 to 60 in good health and CMV-seropositive. This CDR3 reads CASSQPRDRAPYGYTF. The CDR3 coding sequence is TGTGCCAGCAGCCAACCCCGGGACAGGGCTCCATATGGCTACACCTTC.